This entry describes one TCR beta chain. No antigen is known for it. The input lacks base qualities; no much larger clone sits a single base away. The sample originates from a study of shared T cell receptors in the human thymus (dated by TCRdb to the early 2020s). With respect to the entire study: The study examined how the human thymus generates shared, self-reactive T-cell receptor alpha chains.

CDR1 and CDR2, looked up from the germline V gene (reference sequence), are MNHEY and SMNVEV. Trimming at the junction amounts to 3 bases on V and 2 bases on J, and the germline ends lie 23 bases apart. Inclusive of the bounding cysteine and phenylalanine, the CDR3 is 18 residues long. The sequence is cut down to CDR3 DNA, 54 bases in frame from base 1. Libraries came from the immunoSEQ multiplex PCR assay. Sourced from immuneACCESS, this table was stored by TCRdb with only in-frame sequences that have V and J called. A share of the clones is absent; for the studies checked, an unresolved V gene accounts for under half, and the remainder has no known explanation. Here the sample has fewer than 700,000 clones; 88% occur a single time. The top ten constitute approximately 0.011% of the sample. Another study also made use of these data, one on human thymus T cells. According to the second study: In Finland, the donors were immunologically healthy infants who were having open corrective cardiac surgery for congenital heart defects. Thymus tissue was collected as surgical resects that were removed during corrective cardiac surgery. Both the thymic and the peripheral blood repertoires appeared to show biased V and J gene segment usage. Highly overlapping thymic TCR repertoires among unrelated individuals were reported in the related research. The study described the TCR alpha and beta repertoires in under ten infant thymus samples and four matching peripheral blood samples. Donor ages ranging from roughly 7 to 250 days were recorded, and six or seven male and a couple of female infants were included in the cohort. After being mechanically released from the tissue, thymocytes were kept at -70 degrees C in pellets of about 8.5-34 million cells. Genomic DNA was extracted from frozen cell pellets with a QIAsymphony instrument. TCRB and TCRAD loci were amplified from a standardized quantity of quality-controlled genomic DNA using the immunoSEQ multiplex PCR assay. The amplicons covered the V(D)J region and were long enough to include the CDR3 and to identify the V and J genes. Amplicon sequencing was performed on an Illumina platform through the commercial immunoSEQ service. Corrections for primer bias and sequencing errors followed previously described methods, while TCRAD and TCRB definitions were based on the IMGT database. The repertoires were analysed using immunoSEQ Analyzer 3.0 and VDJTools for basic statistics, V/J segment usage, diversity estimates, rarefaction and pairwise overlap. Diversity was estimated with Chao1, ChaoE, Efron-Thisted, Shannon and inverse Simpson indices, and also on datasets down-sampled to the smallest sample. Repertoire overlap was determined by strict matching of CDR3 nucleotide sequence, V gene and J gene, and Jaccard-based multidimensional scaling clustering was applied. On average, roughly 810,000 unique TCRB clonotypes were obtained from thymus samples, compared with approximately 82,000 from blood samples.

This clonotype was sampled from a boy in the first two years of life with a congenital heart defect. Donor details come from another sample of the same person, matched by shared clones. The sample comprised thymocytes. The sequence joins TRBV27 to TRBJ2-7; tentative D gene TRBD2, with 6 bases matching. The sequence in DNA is TGTGCCAGCAGTTTCCGCCCCTTCGGCGCGGGGAATCCCTACGAGCAGTACTTC. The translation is CASSFRPFGAGNPYEQYF.